The 11 T cell receptor beta chains in this list originate from one sample, sequenced in a study of T cells in Graves' hyperthyroidism and ophthalmopathy. Using RNA transcripts as the source, TCR beta CDR3 regions were amplified. Primed by the HTBI set, a first-round RT-PCR was run on the TCR CDR3. TCRdb used MiXCR to reprocess the multiplex PCR reads, holding one entry per CDR3 protein. The sample records about 350,000 distinct CDR3 sequences, approximately 13% being singletons. Sequenced input: blood. The receptors stem from a woman aged 25-40 years with Graves' hyperthyroidism.

This clonotype was detected a few times. V is TRBV30 and J is TRBJ2-7; D gene ambiguous. Trimming shortened V by 5 bases and J by 4 bases, and 6 bases separated the two germline ends. The germline CDR1 and CDR2 sequences are GTSNPN and SVGIG (reference sequence). The CDR3 is 10 amino acids. This CDR3 is CAWGNYEQYF. The CDR3 coding sequence is TGTGCCTGGGGCAATTACGAGCAGTACTTC.

This clonotype was recorded many times. The chain links TRBV6-1 to TRBJ1-1; maybe TRBD1 (6 bases). The length of the CDR3 is 14 residues. The V end lost 5 bases, the J end lost 4 bases, and 14 bases lay between the germline ends. Germline CDR1 and CDR2: MNHNS and SASEGT. CDR3 amino acids: CASSSTGSFTEAFF. The DNA of the CDR3 is TGTGCCAGCAGTTCCACAGGGAGTTTCACTGAAGCTTTCTTT.

The sample holds many counts of this clonotype. The rearrangement uses TRBV28 and TRBJ2-7; D remains ambiguous. V was shortened by 6 bases and J by 3 bases, with 6 bases between the two germline ends. The CDR3 is 11 amino acids. Germline V gene sequence: CDR1 MDHEN, CDR2 SYDVKM. The CDR3 DNA reads TGTGCCAGCAGCAAGCTCTACGAGCAGTACTTC. Its protein is CASSKLYEQYF.

This clonotype was seen repeatedly, ten times or more. The chain joins TRBV12-3 or TRBV12-4 to TRBJ1-5; D is ambiguous. CDR3 size: 14 residues. V lost 2 bases to trimming and J lost 4 bases, with 9 bases between them. The CDR3 sequence is CASSLSTRNQPQHF. CDR3 bases: TGTGCCAGCAGTTTATCCACGCGAAATCAGCCCCAGCATTTT.

The V call is TRBV7-2, the J call TRBJ2-5; 11 bases agree with TRBD2. The V gene end was trimmed by 4 bases and the J gene end by 7 bases; junction bases not matched to a gene: 5. The CDR3 runs 14 residues. The germline V gene encodes CDR1 SGHTA and CDR2 FQGNSA. The CDR3 region is CASSSLTSGRTQYF. The CDR3 DNA follows: TGTGCCAGCAGCTCACTAACTAGCGGGAGGACCCAGTACTTC.

V is TRBV5-6 and J is TRBJ2-5, with 10 positions matching TRBD2. After removal of 3 bases from V and 3 bases from J, the junction contained 2 bases not matched to a gene. The CDR3 is made up of 14 amino acids. The germline V gene has CDR1 SGHDT and CDR2 YYEEEE. CDR3 DNA sequence: TGTGCCAGCAGCTCACTAGCGGGAAAAGAGACCCAGTACTTC. Protein product: CASSSLAGKETQYF.

Comments on this clonotype: A much larger clone differs from this one at a single base, so this may be a read error. V usage is TRBV11-3 and J usage is TRBJ2-1; TRBD2 aligns across 7 bases. This CDR3 has 16 residues. In germline, CDR1 is SGHNT, CDR2 YENEEA. V dropped 3 bases and J dropped 5; count of bases not matched to a gene: 10. CDR3 residues: CASSFQTSWTNNEQFF. In DNA form, the CDR3 reads TGTGCCAGCAGCTTCCAGACTAGCTGGACGAACAATGAGCAGTTCTTC.

In this sample, this clonotype turned up many times. The chain combines TRBV9 with TRBJ2-6; unclear D gene. In germline, CDR1 is SGDLS, CDR2 YYNGEE. V was pared by 0 bases and J by 2 bases, with 9 bases between. The CDR3 extends over 16 amino acids. The CDR3, as DNA: TGTGCCAGCAGCGTAGAGGGAACTACTGGGGCCAACGTCCTGACTTTC. Its protein product is CASSVEGTTGANVLTF. The variable domain in full, completed from reference TRBV9 and TRBJ2-6, reads DSGVTQTPKHLITATGQRVTLRCSPRSGDLSVYWYQQSLDQGLQFLIQYYNGEERAKGNILERFSAQQFPDLHSELNLSSLELGDSALYFCASSVEGTTGANVLTFGAGSRLTVL.

This clonotype was seen more than once but under ten times. The V call is TRBV15, the J call TRBJ2-7, with TRBD2 identical over 10 bases. The V segment lost 0 bases and the J segment 6 bases; nucleotides outside the gene matches: 11. Germline loops: CDR1 LNHNV, CDR2 YYDKDF (reference sequence). The CDR3 has 17 amino acids. The CDR3 sequence: CATSRDSFRTSGSEQYF. The CDR3, as DNA: TGTGCCACCAGCAGAGATTCGTTTAGGACTAGCGGTTCCGAGCAGTACTTC.

This clonotype was detected only a few times. DNA for the CDR3: TGTGCCAGTAGTATTAGTAGGACTAGCGGGAGCACAGATACGCAGTATTTT. Protein: CASSISRTSGSTDTQYF. The chain recombines TRBV19 with TRBJ2-3, with 11 bases lining up with TRBD2. CDR3 length: 17 residues. J lost 0 bases, V lost 3 bases, and 5 bases had no gene match. Germline V lookup: CDR1 LNHDA, CDR2 SQIVND (reference sequence).

Worth noting for this clonotype: At one boundary the junction diverges from the germline segment, which might be a read error. The V and J genes are TRBV28 and TRBJ1-2; possibly TRBD1 for D (6 bases). CDR1 and CDR2 (germline): MDHEN, SYDVKM. The CDR3 consists of 13 residues. CDR3 DNA: TGTGCCAGCAGTAGTACGGGGGGCTATGGCTACATCTTC. Residues: CASSSTGGYGYIF.